This T cell receptor (beta chain) was identified in a study of Ad26.COV2.S vaccination and SARS-CoV-2 variants. With regard to this clone: The antigen is undetermined.

Study observations and caveats: Ad26.COV2.S recipients had broader spike-specific TCRs (P = 0.0014).

The V gene lost 1 base and the J gene lost 2 bases, with 6 bases spanning the gap. This CDR3 has 13 amino acids. Stated treatment: around 19 received Ad26.COV2.S at low or high dose, single or two shots; roughly five received placebo; per-sample allocation not given. It was on day 63 after the first vaccine or placebo injection that samples were taken. Clones were read by immunoSEQ multiplex PCR, and TCRdb kept only the in-frame ones, dropping some. The top ten hold 5% of the sample, which has about 350,000 clones, more than 85% seen once. The chain links TRBV12-3 or TRBV12-4 to TRBJ2-7; D uncertain. The source was peripheral blood, collected in a trial of Ad26.COV2.S vaccine versus placebo. The origin of this receptor is a person between 18 and 65 years old who received the Ad26.COV2.S COVID-19 vaccine or a placebo. This chain's CDR3 is CASSLEQTYEQYF. CDR3 sequence (DNA): TGTGCCAGCAGTTTAGAACAGACCTACGAGCAGTACTTC.